The 27 T cell receptor beta chains in this list originate from one sample, sequenced in a study of T cell repertoires in cytomegalovirus infection. TCRdb ran MiXCR on the reads and lists one entry per CDR3 protein. This repertoire shows 250,000 to 350,000 distinct CDR3 sequences, roughly 24% found once; its top ten account for about 14%. The source material was PBMCs. These receptors all come from a human donor in good health (CMV status not recorded). Some clones in this sample may be carry-over from other donors' samples.

The rearrangement uses TRBV11-2 and TRBJ2-7; tentatively, D is TRBD1 or TRBD2 (6 bases each). The CDR3 is made up of 17 amino acids. Per the germline V gene, CDR1 is SGHAT and CDR2 is FQNNGV. Trimming removed 5 bases at V and 2 bases at J, with 22 bases between. CDR3 amino acids: CASSRQNARGVPYEQYF. CDR3 DNA: TGTGCCAGCAGCAGACAGAACGCTAGGGGGGTCCCCTACGAGCAGTACTTC.

This clonotype was detected ten times or more. The chain carries TRBV12-3 or TRBV12-4 and TRBJ1-1; D unclear. The CDR3 length is 14 residues. V lost 3 bases, J lost 3 bases, and 11 bases lay in between. The CDR3 sequence: CASSFRVADTEAFF. The CDR3 DNA reads as TGTGCCAGCAGTTTTAGGGTTGCGGACACTGAAGCTTTCTTT.

This clonotype has ten or more counts. This chain joins TRBV7-2 and TRBJ2-7; D is unclear. Trimming removed 1 base at V and 2 bases at J, with 12 bases between. Germline-derived CDR1 and CDR2 are SGHTA and FQGNSA. This CDR3 comprises 15 residues. CDR3 sequence reads: CASSLGFGGPYEQYF. CDR3 nucleotides: TGTGCCAGCAGCTTAGGATTCGGCGGACCCTACGAGCAGTACTTC.

This clonotype was counted at least ten times. The rearrangement joins TRBV7-2 to TRBJ2-3, with TRBD2 identical over 7 bases. Germline CDR1 SGHTA, CDR2 FQGNSA. J gave up 4 bases and V 2 bases, and 9 bases lay outside the gene matches. The CDR3 length is 16 residues. CDR3: CASSLMVAGVADTQYF. The DNA for the CDR3 is TGTGCCAGCAGCTTAATGGTCGCGGGAGTGGCAGATACGCAGTATTTT.

This clonotype has at least ten counts. The V and J genes are TRBV7-2 and TRBJ1-2; possible D gene TRBD1, 5 bases. From germline, CDR1 is SGHTA and CDR2 FQGNSA. CDR3 length: 14 amino acids. V was clipped by 4 bases and J by 5 bases, with 14 bases between them. CDR3 in DNA: TGTGCCAGCAGCTCGCCCGGGACGGCTTATGGCTACACCTTC. Its translation: CASSSPGTAYGYTF. Full variable domain (rest looked up from reference TRBV7-2 and TRBJ1-2): GAGVSQSPSNKVTEKGKDVELRCDPISGHTALYWYRQSLGQGLEFLIYFQGNSAPDKSGLPSDRFSAERTGGSVSTLTIQRTQQEDSAVYLCASSSPGTAYGYTFGSGTRLTVV.

This chain connects TRBV6-2 or TRBV6-3 to TRBJ2-3, with TRBD1 identical over 8 bases. The CDR3 sequence is 15 residues long. With 5 bases clipped from V and 2 bases from J, the junction kept 6 bases outside the gene matches. Germline CDR1 and CDR2: MNHEY and SVGEGT. CDR3 sequence: CASSALDRDTDTQYF. CDR3 nucleotides: TGTGCCAGCAGTGCCCTGGACAGGGACACAGATACGCAGTATTTT.

The rearrangement links TRBV7-9 to TRBJ1-2, with 9 positions matching TRBD1. The CDR3 totals 14 residues. The germline CDR1 and CDR2 sequences are SEHNR and FQNEAQ (reference sequence). V lost 5 bases, J lost 5 bases, and 6 bases stayed unmatched. CDR3 in DNA: TGTGCCAGCAGCCACTCCGGGACAGGGTATGGCTACACCTTC. Its translation: CASSHSGTGYGYTF.

This chain connects TRBV2 to TRBJ2-4, with D perhaps TRBD1 (5 bases). The CDR3 consists of 17 residues. Germline values: CDR1 SNHLY, CDR2 FYNNEI. V lost 4 bases, J lost 0 bases, and 16 bases lay in between. The CDR3 DNA reads as TGTGCCAGCAGTGGACAGATCCTGAACTTAGCCAAAAACATTCAGTACTTC. Translated: CASSGQILNLAKNIQYF.

The rearrangement joins TRBV6-5 to TRBJ1-2; 11 bases fit TRBD1. The V segment lost 5 bases and the J segment 7 bases; nucleotides outside the gene matches: 3. CDR3 length equals 13 residues. Germline CDR1 and CDR2: MNHEY and SVGAGI. The CDR3 region is CASSRTGGSGYTF. CDR3 bases: TGTGCCAGCAGTCGGACAGGGGGCAGTGGCTACACCTTC.

This clonotype occurred many times. The rearrangement uses TRBV4-2 and TRBJ2-1, with D uncertain. Germline V CDR1 and CDR2: LGHNA, YNFKEQ. V gave up 1 base and J gave up 10 bases, with 14 bases separating them. The CDR3 has 14 residues. CDR3 bases: TGTGCCAGCAGCCAAGCTTCCGGGTCTGGGGAGCAGTTCTTC. Amino acids: CASSQASGSGEQFF.

In this sample, this clonotype turned up many times. The chain combines TRBV7-2 with TRBJ2-5; TRBD2 is a possible D gene (5 bases). This CDR3 contains 12 residues. Germline CDR1 SGHTA, CDR2 FQGNSA. Trimming removed 5 bases from V and 5 bases from J, with 9 bases in between. The CDR3 protein is CASSPTGETQYF. CDR3 nucleotide sequence: TGTGCCAGCAGCCCTACGGGGGAGACCCAGTACTTC. The full variable domain, in which reference TRBV7-2 and TRBJ2-5 provide the parts outside the CDR3, is GAGVSQSPSNKVTEKGKDVELRCDPISGHTALYWYRQSLGQGLEFLIYFQGNSAPDKSGLPSDRFSAERTGGSVSTLTIQRTQQEDSAVYLCASSPTGETQYFGPGTRLLVL.

This clonotype turned up a few times. This rearrangement joins TRBV5-6 to TRBJ2-7; D uncertain. V dropped 5 bases and J dropped 5 bases, with 8 bases sitting between them. Germline values: CDR1 SGHDT, CDR2 YYEEEE. This CDR3 has 11 residues. This chain's CDR3 is CASRGDHEQYF. The DNA for the CDR3 is TGTGCCAGCAGAGGTGACCACGAGCAGTACTTC.

This clonotype occurred a few times. The chain is built from TRBV12-3 or TRBV12-4 and TRBJ2-7, with 14 bases matching TRBD2. The V and J ends lost 3 bases and 0 bases, in that order; junction bases with no gene match: 4. The CDR3 runs to 17 residues. Here the CDR3 DNA reads TGTGCCAGCAGTTTCGTTGGGACTAGCGGGAGCTCCTACGAGCAGTACTTC. This translates into CASSFVGTSGSSYEQYF.

This clonotype came up many times. The chain has TRBV5-6 and TRBJ2-1; D is perhaps TRBD1 or TRBD2 (7 bases each). The germline CDR1 and CDR2 sequences are SGHDT and YYEEEE. V shed 2 bases and J shed 10 bases, with 22 bases lying between them. This CDR3 has 16 residues. The CDR3 region has the DNA TGTGCCAGCAGCTTTGCGGGAGCACGGGGAGGGGGCGAGCAGTTCTTC. This encodes CASSFAGARGGGEQFF. The variable domain in full, with the rest retrieved from reference TRBV5-6 and TRBJ2-1, is DAGVTQSPTHLIKTRGQQVTLRCSPKSGHDTVSWYQQALGQGPQFIFQYYEEEERQRGNFPDRFSGHQFPNYSSELNVNALLLGDSALYLCASSFAGARGGGEQFFGPGTRLTVL.

This clonotype has more than one count but fewer than ten. The rearrangement links TRBV28 to TRBJ1-2, with D tentatively TRBD1 (5 bases). Per germline, CDR1 MDHEN and CDR2 SYDVKM. Trimming left V 9 bases short and J 4 bases short, with 15 bases between. The CDR3 loop spans 13 amino acids. This chain's CDR3 is CASRGGLGYGYTF. The CDR3 coding sequence is TGTGCCAGTCGCGGGGGGTTGGGCTATGGCTACACCTTC.

This clonotype was counted a few times. This chain connects TRBV10-3 to TRBJ1-3; TRBD1 matches at 7 bases. Germline V lookup: CDR1 ENHRY, CDR2 SYGVKD. Losses at the gene ends were 6 bases for V and 0 bases for J; bases not matched to a gene: 5. There are 15 residues in the CDR3. CDR3 in amino acids: CAISGTGDSGNTIYF. The CDR3 DNA reads as TGTGCCATCAGCGGCACAGGGGACTCTGGAAACACCATATATTTT.

This clonotype came up many times. This chain connects TRBV6-2 or TRBV6-3 to TRBJ2-2, with no clear D. Germline CDR1 and CDR2: MNHEY and SVGEGT. Trimming stripped 7 bases from V and 4 bases from J, with 7 bases between. The CDR3 runs 12 residues. CDR3 residues: CASNVGTGELFF. The DNA for the CDR3 is TGTGCCAGCAACGTCGGCACCGGGGAGCTGTTTTTT.

This clonotype has a count of ten or more. This chain uses TRBV3-1 with TRBJ1-1; 9 nucleotides agree with TRBD1. The CDR3 is 15 amino acids. The ends lost 4 bases at V and 2 bases at J; junction bases unmatched: 5. The germline CDR1 and CDR2 sequences are LGHDT and YNNKEL (reference sequence). CDR3 sequence: CASSRRTGANTEAFF. For the CDR3, the DNA is TGTGCCAGCAGCCGACGGACAGGGGCCAACACTGAAGCTTTCTTT.

The chain combines TRBV28 with TRBJ1-4; D not certain. Germline V gene lookup returns CDR1 MDHEN and CDR2 SYDVKM. The CDR3 is 13 amino acids. Trimming removed 2 bases from V and 3 bases from J, with 4 bases in between. In DNA, the CDR3 is TGTGCCAGCAGTTTAAATTCTAATGAAAAACTGTTTTTT. Its translation is CASSLNSNEKLFF.

The chain combines TRBV27 with TRBJ2-3; TRBD2 aligns across 9 bases. This CDR3 comprises 16 residues. The germline V gene encodes CDR1 MNHEY and CDR2 SMNVEV (reference sequence). V lost 5 bases, J lost 0 bases, and 6 bases stayed unmatched. CDR3 sequence reads: CASSTGTSRSTDTQYF. In DNA form, the CDR3 reads TGTGCCAGCAGTACAGGGACTAGCCGTAGCACAGATACGCAGTATTTT.

The chain carries TRBV6-5 and TRBJ2-2; D is ambiguous. CDR3 size: 14 residues. Trimming removed 0 bases at V and 4 bases at J, with 6 bases between. Germline loops: CDR1 MNHEY, CDR2 SVGAGI. The CDR3 nucleotides read TGTGCCAGCAGTTACTCACCAGGCACCGGGGAGCTGTTTTTT. It codes for CASSYSPGTGELFF.

This clonotype was seen many times. This chain connects TRBV7-7 to TRBJ2-7; TRBD2 agrees at 7 bases. Germline CDR1 and CDR2: SSHAT and FNYEAQ (reference sequence). The CDR3 loop spans 14 amino acids. J lost 5 bases, V lost 5 bases, and 9 bases had no gene match. As DNA, the CDR3 is TGTGCCAGCAGCGCACTCCCGGGAGGTAACGAGCAGTACTTC. It specifies CASSALPGGNEQYF.

This chain links TRBV5-6 with TRBJ2-7; D unresolved. The CDR3 length is 15 residues. Germline values: CDR1 SGHDT, CDR2 YYEEEE. The V and J ends lost 1 base and 0 bases respectively, with 11 bases between them. This CDR3 reads CASSLNPPSSYEQYF. In nucleotides, the CDR3 is TGTGCCAGCAGCTTGAATCCCCCGAGCTCCTACGAGCAGTACTTC.

The rearrangement uses TRBV6-1 and TRBJ2-3, with TRBD2 matching over 12 bases. The length of the CDR3 is 17 residues. In germline, CDR1 is MNHNS, CDR2 SASEGT. Trimming removed 4 bases from V and 1 base from J; junction bases left unmatched: 6. CDR3 protein: CASSGTTSGGRTDTQYF. CDR3 nucleotide sequence: TGTGCCAGCAGTGGTACGACTAGCGGGGGCCGCACAGATACGCAGTATTTT.

This clonotype occurred many times. J is TRBJ2-5 and V is TRBV7-2; 10 bases line up with TRBD2. Germline loops: CDR1 SGHTA, CDR2 FQGNSA. Trimming took 5 bases from V and 5 from J; bases not matched to a gene: 8. The CDR3 loop spans 15 amino acids. The CDR3 DNA sequence: TGTGCCAGCAGCGCTAGAAAGCGGGAGGGGGAGACCCAGTACTTC. It encodes CASSARKREGETQYF.

CDR3 loop: CASSLVSSYGYTF. CDR3 sequence (DNA): TGTGCCAGCAGCTTGGTGTCCAGCTATGGCTACACCTTC. The V gene is TRBV5-4, the J gene TRBJ1-2, with no clear D. The CDR3 is 13 residues long. Per the germline V gene, CDR1 is SGHNT and CDR2 is YYREEE (reference sequence). V dropped 0 bases and J dropped 4 bases, with 7 bases sitting between them. Together with reference TRBV5-4 and TRBJ1-2, the CDR3 gives the full variable domain: ETGVTQSPTHLIKTRGQQVTLRCSSQSGHNTVSWYQQALGQGPQFIFQYYREEENGRGNFPPRFSGLQFPNYSSELNVNALELDDSALYLCASSLVSSYGYTFGSGTRLTVV.

This chain connects TRBV27 to TRBJ2-2; D tentatively reads TRBD1 or TRBD2 (5 bases each). The length of the CDR3 is 15 residues. Germline V gives CDR1 MNHEY, CDR2 SMNVEV (reference sequence). The ends were cut back, 8 bases at V and 3 bases at J, with 16 bases in the middle. CDR3 nucleotides: TGTGCCAGCTCCCCTCGGGGCAGCTACACCGGGGAGCTGTTTTTT. Its translation: CASSPRGSYTGELFF.